This entry is about one T cell receptor (beta chain). TCRdb recomputed calls from the 5' RACE reads with MiXCR, one row per CDR3 protein. The data hold 350,000 or so distinct CDR3 sequences, with 7% to 10% observed a single time. The data derive from a study of T cells after yellow fever vaccination. Germline V gene lookup returns CDR1 MDHEN and CDR2 SYDVKM. There are 17 residues in the CDR3. V lost 2 bases and J lost 7, with 20 bases in between. This receptor was taken from a young man who received the YFV17D yellow fever vaccine. The chain recombines TRBV28 with TRBJ2-2; D possibly corresponds to TRBD1 (5 bases). Sequenced here: PBMCs, sampled roughly 47 days after the first yellow fever vaccination. The CDR3 loop is CASSLPHQGIYGGELFF. The CDR3 DNA is TGTGCCAGCAGTTTACCCCATCAGGGCATATACGGCGGGGAGCTGTTTTTT.